This TCR beta chain was obtained from a study of T-cell reconstitution after alpha-beta-depleted transplantation in children. The authors prepared the TCRbeta library with unique molecular identifiers. TCRdb re-derived calls from the PCR reads in MiXCR, one entry per CDR3 protein. The sample has more than 200,000 distinct CDR3 sequences; 9.7% are singletons. This clonotype was seen ten or more times. The CDR3 totals 14 residues. The TCR sequence derives from a human donor who donated a stem cell graft to a child with SCID. Sequences were derived from PBMCs from the stem cell graft donor, sampled from the stem cell graft. J is TRBJ1-1 and V is TRBV21-1; TRBD1 is taken as the D call from the table, unchecked against the DNA. TRBV21-1 is deemed a pseudogene. Here the CDR3 DNA reads TGTGCCAGCAGCAAAAGCCGGGGGGTGGCCGAAGCTTTCTTT. This encodes CASSKSRGVAEAFF.